These 24 T cell receptor beta chains were all obtained from the same sample, sequenced in a study of Ad26.COV2.S vaccination and SARS-CoV-2 variants. The method was immunoSEQ multiplex PCR; TCRdb's version includes in-frame clones alone and lacks a portion of them. The table records about half a million clones, 80% to 90% of them present only once. Treatment: approximately 18 received Ad26.COV2.S at low or high dose, single or two shots; a few received placebo; per-sample allocation not given. Sampling took place 63 days after the first vaccine or placebo injection. The sequenced sample was peripheral blood, obtained in a trial of Ad26.COV2.S vaccine versus placebo. These receptors originate from a person aged 18 to 59 who received the Ad26.COV2.S COVID-19 vaccine or a placebo.

The chain carries TRBV7-9 and TRBJ1-3, with D perhaps matching TRBD1 (5 bases). The CDR3 runs 16 residues. CDR1 SEHNR and CDR2 FQNEAQ come from the germline V gene (reference sequence). Trimming took 0 bases from V and 2 from J, leaving 11 bases between them. The CDR3 loop is CASSLAGGLAGNTIYF. CDR3 in DNA: TGTGCCAGCAGCTTAGCGGGGGGACTAGCTGGAAACACCATATATTTT. The whole variable domain, filled in from reference TRBV7-9 and TRBJ1-3, reads DTGVSQNPRHKITKRGQNVTFRCDPISEHNRLYWYRQTLGQGPEFLTYFQNEAQLEKSRLLSDRFSAERPKGSFSTLEIQRTEQGDSAMYLCASSLAGGLAGNTIYFGEGSWLTVV.

This sequence joins TRBV5-1 and TRBJ2-7, with 7 nucleotides matching TRBD1. V shed 2 bases, J shed 3 bases, and the junction held 8 bases outside the gene matches. The CDR3 consists of 15 residues. Germline V gene data show CDR1 as SGHRS and CDR2 as YFSETQ. The CDR3 DNA is TGCGCCAGCAGCTTAAACCCGACAGGGAACTACGAGCAGTACTTC. As protein: CASSLNPTGNYEQYF.

J is TRBJ2-2 and V is TRBV28; D might be TRBD1 (6 bases). Germline CDR1 is MDHEN and CDR2 is SYDVKM. The CDR3 is made up of 14 amino acids. V lost 8 bases to trimming and J lost 1 base, with 11 bases between them. CDR3 DNA sequence: TGTGCCAGCGGGGGCCACAGGAACACCGGGGAGCTGTTTTTT. Protein sequence: CASGGHRNTGELFF.

This chain links TRBV6-5 with TRBJ1-1, with D possibly being TRBD1 (5 bases). The V gene lost 6 bases and the J gene lost 5 bases, with 13 bases spanning the gap. Germline CDR1 MNHEY, CDR2 SVGAGI. The length of the CDR3 is 13 residues. This chain's CDR3 is CASRPRTTTEAFF. The CDR3 nucleotides read TGTGCCAGCAGACCGCGGACAACGACTGAAGCTTTCTTT.

The chain uses TRBV5-1 and TRBJ1-2, with 9 bases fitting TRBD1. The trim removed 2 bases at V and 3 bases at J, leaving 11 bases unmatched. Germline-derived CDR1 and CDR2 are SGHRS and YFSETQ. This CDR3 is 17 amino acids long. CDR3 bases: TGCGCCAGCAGCTTATACAAAACAGGGGGCAGTTACTATGGCTACACCTTC. Protein sequence: CASSLYKTGGSYYGYTF.

The rearrangement links TRBV23-1 to TRBJ1-2, with D uncertain. TRBV23-1 is given ORF status, its function remaining uncertain. This CDR3 contains 13 residues. Trimming left V 3 bases short and J 1 base short, with 6 bases between. The CDR3 DNA follows: TGCGCCAGCAGTCAGTACAGTAACTATGGCTACACCTTC. Its translation is CASSQYSNYGYTF.

This rearrangement joins TRBV7-9 to TRBJ2-5; 8 nucleotides align to TRBD1. The CDR3 is 14 residues long. Trimming took 2 bases from V and 5 from J; bases not matched to a gene: 4. The germline V gene has CDR1 SEHNR and CDR2 FQNEAQ (reference sequence). CDR3 sequence: CASSLRTGRETQYF. CDR3 nucleotides: TGTGCCAGCAGCTTAAGGACAGGGAGGGAGACCCAGTACTTC.

This chain joins TRBV5-1 and TRBJ2-1; 13 bases agree with TRBD2. In germline, CDR1 is SGHRS, CDR2 YFSETQ. The CDR3 is made up of 16 amino acids. Trimming removed 0 bases from V and 12 bases from J; junction bases left unmatched: 9. CDR3 in DNA: TGCGCCAGCAGCTTGGGACTAGCGGGAGGTGGGGAGGGGCAGTTCTTC. Translating it yields CASSLGLAGGGEGQFF.

This chain links TRBV7-8 with TRBJ1-6, with D hard to call. The CDR3 spans 13 residues. Germline values: CDR1 SGHVS, CDR2 FQNEAQ. V shed 4 bases and J shed 4 bases, with 5 bases lying between them. The CDR3 DNA reads as TGTGCCAGCAGCTCGATGTATAATTCACCCCTCCACTTT. Translating gives CASSSMYNSPLHF. The full variable domain, in which reference TRBV7-8 and TRBJ1-6 provide the parts outside the CDR3, is GAGVSQSPRYKVAKRGQDVALRCDPISGHVSLFWYQQALGQGPEFLTYFQNEAQLDKSGLPSDRFFAERPEGSVSTLKIQRTQQEDSAVYLCASSSMYNSPLHFGNGTRLTVT.

The chain carries TRBV19 and TRBJ2-2, with 10 bases identical to TRBD1. The V gene end was trimmed by 9 bases and the J gene end by 7 bases; junction bases not matched to a gene: 11. The CDR3 spans 15 residues. The germline CDR1 and CDR2 sequences are LNHDA and SQIVND (reference sequence). This CDR3 is CASAPRDRGIGELFF. The CDR3 coding sequence is TGTGCCAGCGCGCCCCGGGACAGGGGTATCGGGGAGCTGTTTTTT. Full variable domain (missing parts from reference TRBV19 and TRBJ2-2): DGGITQSPKYLFRKEGQNVTLSCEQNLNHDAMYWYRQDPGQGLRLIYYSQIVNDFQKGDIAEGYSVSREKKESFPLTVTSAQKNPTAFYLCASAPRDRGIGELFFGEGSRLTVL.

J is TRBJ2-1 and V is TRBV7-8; 11 bases fit TRBD2. Trimming at V came to 5 bases and at J to 4 bases, leaving 4 bases not matched to a gene. The CDR3 sequence is 15 residues long. In germline, CDR1 is SGHVS, CDR2 FQNEAQ. CDR3 region: CASSPGLAAYNEQFF. The CDR3 DNA is TGTGCCAGCAGCCCGGGACTAGCGGCTTACAATGAGCAGTTCTTC.

The CDR3 here is CASSPRGANYGYTF. CDR3 sequence (DNA): TGTGCCAGCAGCCCCAGGGGAGCCAACTATGGCTACACCTTC. The gene calls are TRBV13 and TRBJ1-2; TRBD1 might be the D (6 bases). The CDR3 is 14 residues long. Germline loops: CDR1 PRHDT, CDR2 FYEKMQ (reference sequence). Deletions cut 5 bases from V and 2 bases from J, with 12 bases between.

This chain links TRBV21-1 with TRBJ1-4. TRBV21-1 has pseudogene status. This CDR3 contains 16 residues. CDR3 DNA: TGTGCCAGCAGCGCCCAATCCGGGCCAGCTAATGAAAAACTGTTTTTT. Protein: CASSAQSGPANEKLFF.

The rearrangement uses TRBV18 and TRBJ2-2, with unresolved D. The ends were cut back, 5 bases at V and 2 bases at J, with 6 bases in the middle. CDR1 and CDR2 (germline): KGHSH, LQKENI. CDR3 length: 13 residues. Here the CDR3 reads CASSTDNTGELFF. The CDR3 DNA follows: TGTGCCAGCTCAACGGATAACACCGGGGAGCTGTTTTTT. Combining the CDR3 with reference TRBV18 and TRBJ2-2 gives the whole variable domain NAGVMQNPRHLVRRRGQEARLRCSPMKGHSHVYWYRQLPEEGLKFMVYLQKENIIDESGMPKERFSAEFPKEGPSILRIQQVVRGDSAAYFCASSTDNTGELFFGEGSRLTVL.

The chain has TRBV9 and TRBJ1-1, with D possibly being TRBD1 (6 bases). The CDR3 totals 14 residues. The germline gives CDR1 SGDLS, CDR2 YYNGEE. Trimming stripped 0 bases from V and 4 bases from J, with 10 bases between. DNA of the CDR3: TGTGCCAGCAGCGTAGAAGGGGGTCGCACTGAAGCTTTCTTT. Encoded protein: CASSVEGGRTEAFF. The variable domain in full, with the rest retrieved from reference TRBV9 and TRBJ1-1, is DSGVTQTPKHLITATGQRVTLRCSPRSGDLSVYWYQQSLDQGLQFLIQYYNGEERAKGNILERFSAQQFPDLHSELNLSSLELGDSALYFCASSVEGGRTEAFFGQGTRLTVV.

The chain carries TRBV11-2 and TRBJ2-1; 10 nucleotides line up with TRBD2. The CDR3 is 15 amino acids. Germline V gives CDR1 SGHAT, CDR2 FQNNGV. With 6 bases clipped from V and 5 bases from J, the junction kept 7 bases outside the gene matches. Here the CDR3 DNA reads TGTGCCAGCAGACGTCCGGGACTAGCGAACAATGAGCAGTTCTTC. Its translation is CASRRPGLANNEQFF.

The V gene is TRBV19, the J gene TRBJ1-4; D unclear. The V gene's germline CDR1 is LNHDA and CDR2 SQIVND (reference sequence). V was trimmed by 9 bases and J by 5 bases, leaving 16 bases between them. The CDR3 is 14 amino acids. The CDR3 loop is CARPLPGLNEKLFF. The CDR3 DNA reads as TGTGCCAGACCCCTCCCGGGGTTAAATGAAAAACTGTTTTTT.

V and J are TRBV12-2 and TRBJ1-3. TRBV12-2 is designated a pseudogene. CDR3 length: 15 amino acids. CDR3: CASRLAEGEGNTIYF. In DNA form, the CDR3 reads TGTGCAAGTCGCTTAGCGGAAGGGGAGGGAAACACCATATATTTT.

The chain combines TRBV2 with TRBJ1-4, with no clear D. Looked up from germline, CDR1 is SNHLY and CDR2 is FYNNEI. The length of the CDR3 is 13 residues. The V gene lost 4 bases and the J gene lost 8 bases, with 11 bases spanning the gap. The CDR3 region is CASSVGIWEKLFF. The CDR3 DNA sequence: TGTGCCAGCAGTGTGGGCATCTGGGAAAAACTGTTTTTT.

The chain is built from TRBV28 and TRBJ1-4; the match to TRBD1 covers 10 bases. The trim removed 6 bases at V and 0 bases at J, leaving 7 bases unmatched. The CDR3 has 17 residues. The germline V gene encodes CDR1 MDHEN and CDR2 SYDVKM. CDR3 in amino acids: CASRQDRGLATNEKLFF. The CDR3 coding sequence is TGTGCCAGCAGACAAGACAGGGGGCTCGCAACTAATGAAAAACTGTTTTTT.

The sample holds one count of this clone. The rearrangement uses TRBV7-9 and TRBJ1-2; the D gene is possibly TRBD1 (6 bases). The CDR3 covers 13 residues. Trimming removed 1 base from V and 7 bases from J, with 10 bases in between. Per germline, CDR1 SEHNR and CDR2 FQNEAQ (reference sequence). CDR3 amino acids: CASSLGTRGGYTF. CDR3 sequence (DNA): TGTGCCAGCAGCTTAGGCACCAGGGGTGGCTACACCTTC.

The chain employs TRBV18 and TRBJ1-3, with D perhaps TRBD1 (6 bases). Germline-derived CDR1 and CDR2 are KGHSH and LQKENI. The CDR3 runs 15 residues. V was pared by 3 bases and J by 4 bases, with 13 bases between. CDR3 residues: CASSPQGTPGNTIYF. The CDR3 DNA sequence: TGTGCCAGCTCACCGCAGGGGACTCCCGGAAACACCATATATTTT.

Notes on this clone: The junction does not match germline at one end; this may be a read error. This sequence joins TRBV19 and TRBJ2-3, with 7 bases matching TRBD1. From germline, CDR1 is LNHDA and CDR2 SQIVND (reference sequence). CDR3 size: 15 residues. Here the CDR3 reads CASSPRDSRTDTQYF. As DNA, the CDR3 is TGTGCTAGTAGTCCCCGGGACAGCCGCACAGATACGCAGTATTTT.

The rearrangement joins TRBV5-5 to TRBJ2-7; the match to TRBD1 covers 10 bases. The CDR3 extends over 14 amino acids. Per germline, CDR1 SGHKS and CDR2 YYEKEE (reference sequence). V shed 4 bases, J shed 3 bases, and the junction held 4 bases outside the gene matches. The CDR3 sequence is CASSRGQGIYEQYF. For the CDR3, the DNA is TGTGCCAGCAGCAGGGGACAGGGGATCTACGAGCAGTACTTC.